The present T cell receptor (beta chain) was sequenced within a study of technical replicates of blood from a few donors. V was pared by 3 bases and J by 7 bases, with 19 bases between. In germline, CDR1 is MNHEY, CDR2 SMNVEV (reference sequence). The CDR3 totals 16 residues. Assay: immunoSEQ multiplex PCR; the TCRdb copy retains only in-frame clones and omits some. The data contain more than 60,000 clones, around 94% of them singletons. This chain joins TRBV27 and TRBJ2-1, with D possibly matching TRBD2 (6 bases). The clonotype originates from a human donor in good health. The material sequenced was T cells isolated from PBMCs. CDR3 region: CASSFSSGEGWNEQFF. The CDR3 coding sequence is TGTGCCAGCAGTTTTTCTTCGGGAGAGGGGTGGAATGAGCAGTTCTTC.